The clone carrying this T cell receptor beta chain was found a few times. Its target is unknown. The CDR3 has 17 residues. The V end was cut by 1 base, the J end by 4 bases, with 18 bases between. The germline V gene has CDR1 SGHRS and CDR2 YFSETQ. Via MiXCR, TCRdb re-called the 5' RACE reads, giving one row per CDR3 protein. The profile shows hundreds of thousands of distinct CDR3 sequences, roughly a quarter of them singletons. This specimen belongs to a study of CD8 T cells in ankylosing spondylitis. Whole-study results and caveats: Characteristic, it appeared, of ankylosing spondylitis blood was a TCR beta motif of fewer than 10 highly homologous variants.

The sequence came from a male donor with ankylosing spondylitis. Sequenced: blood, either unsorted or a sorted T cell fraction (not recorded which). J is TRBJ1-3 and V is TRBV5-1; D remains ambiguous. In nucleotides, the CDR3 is TGCGCCAGCAGCTTGATAGGCCGACAAGATCGAGGAAACACCATATATTTT. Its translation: CASSLIGRQDRGNTIYF.